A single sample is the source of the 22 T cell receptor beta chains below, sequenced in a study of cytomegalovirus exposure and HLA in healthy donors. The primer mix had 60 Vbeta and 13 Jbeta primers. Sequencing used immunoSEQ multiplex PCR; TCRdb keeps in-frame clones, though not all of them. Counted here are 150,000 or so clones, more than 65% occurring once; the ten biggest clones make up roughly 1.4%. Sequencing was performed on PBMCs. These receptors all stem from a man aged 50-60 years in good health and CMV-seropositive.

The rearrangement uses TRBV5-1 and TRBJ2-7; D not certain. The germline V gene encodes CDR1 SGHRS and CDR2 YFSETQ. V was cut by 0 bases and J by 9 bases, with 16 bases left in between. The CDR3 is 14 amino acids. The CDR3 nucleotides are TGCGCCAGCAGCTTGGACAGTGCCACATTGGGGCAGTACTTC. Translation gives CASSLDSATLGQYF.

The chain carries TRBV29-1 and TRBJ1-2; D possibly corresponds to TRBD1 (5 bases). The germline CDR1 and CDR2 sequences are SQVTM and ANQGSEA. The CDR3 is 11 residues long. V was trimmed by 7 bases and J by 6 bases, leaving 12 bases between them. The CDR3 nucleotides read TGCAGCGGGGCGTGGGGGGATGGCTACACCTTC. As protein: CSGAWGDGYTF.

Here the CDR3 DNA reads TGTGCCAGCAGCTTGGGGGAGGGGAATGGCTACACCTTC. Its protein is CASSLGEGNGYTF. V is TRBV7-9 and J is TRBJ1-2; tentatively, D is TRBD1 (5 bases). Germline CDR1 SEHNR, CDR2 FQNEAQ (reference sequence). Trimming stripped 3 bases from V and 6 bases from J, with 11 bases between. This CDR3 comprises 13 residues.

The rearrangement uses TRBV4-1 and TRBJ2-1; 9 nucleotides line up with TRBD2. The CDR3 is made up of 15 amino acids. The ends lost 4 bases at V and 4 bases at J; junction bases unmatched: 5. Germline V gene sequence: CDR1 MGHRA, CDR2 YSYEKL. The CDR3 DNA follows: TGCGCCAGCAGCCCGGGACTAGCTAAGTACAATGAGCAGTTCTTC. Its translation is CASSPGLAKYNEQFF.

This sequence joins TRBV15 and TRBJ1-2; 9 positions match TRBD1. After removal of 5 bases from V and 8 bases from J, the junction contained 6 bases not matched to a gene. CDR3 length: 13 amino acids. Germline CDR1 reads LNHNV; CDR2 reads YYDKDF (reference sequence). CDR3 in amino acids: CATSPRTGDGYTF. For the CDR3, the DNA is TGTGCCACCAGCCCCCGGACAGGGGACGGCTACACCTTC.

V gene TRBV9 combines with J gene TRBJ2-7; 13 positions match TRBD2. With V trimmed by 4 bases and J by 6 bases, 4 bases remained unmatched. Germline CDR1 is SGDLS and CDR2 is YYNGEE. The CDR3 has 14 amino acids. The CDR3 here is CASSPRLAGGEQYF. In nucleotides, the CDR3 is TGTGCCAGCAGCCCCCGACTAGCGGGAGGCGAGCAGTACTTC.

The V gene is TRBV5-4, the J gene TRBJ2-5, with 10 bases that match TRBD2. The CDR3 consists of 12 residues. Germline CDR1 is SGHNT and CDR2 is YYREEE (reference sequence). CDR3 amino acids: CAAGGPQETQYF. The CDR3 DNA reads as TGTGCAGCGGGAGGGCCCCAAGAGACCCAGTACTTC.

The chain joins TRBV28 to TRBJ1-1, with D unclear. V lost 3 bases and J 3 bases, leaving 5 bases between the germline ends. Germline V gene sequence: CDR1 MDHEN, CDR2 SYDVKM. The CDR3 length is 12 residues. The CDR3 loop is CASSFRDTEAFF. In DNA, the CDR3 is TGTGCCAGCAGTTTTCGGGACACTGAAGCTTTCTTT.

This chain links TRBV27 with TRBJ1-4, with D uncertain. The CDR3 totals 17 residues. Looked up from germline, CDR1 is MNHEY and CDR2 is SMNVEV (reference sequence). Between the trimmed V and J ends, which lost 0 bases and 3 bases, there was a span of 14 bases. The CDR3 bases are TGTGCCAGCAGTTTATCGCGGGGATTCTCGGCTAATGAAAAACTGTTTTTT. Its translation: CASSLSRGFSANEKLFF.

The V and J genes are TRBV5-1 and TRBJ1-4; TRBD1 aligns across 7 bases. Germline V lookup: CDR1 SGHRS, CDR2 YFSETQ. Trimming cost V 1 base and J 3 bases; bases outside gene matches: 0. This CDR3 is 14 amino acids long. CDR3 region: CASSLTGANEKLFF. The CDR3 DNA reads TGCGCCAGCAGCTTGACAGGGGCTAATGAAAAACTGTTTTTT.

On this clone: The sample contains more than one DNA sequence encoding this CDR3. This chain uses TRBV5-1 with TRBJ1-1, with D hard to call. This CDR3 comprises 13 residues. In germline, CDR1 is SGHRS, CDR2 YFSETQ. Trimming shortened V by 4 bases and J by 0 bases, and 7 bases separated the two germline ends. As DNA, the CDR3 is TGCGCCAGCAGCCGAACATTGAACACTGAAGCTTTCTTT. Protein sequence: CASSRTLNTEAFF.

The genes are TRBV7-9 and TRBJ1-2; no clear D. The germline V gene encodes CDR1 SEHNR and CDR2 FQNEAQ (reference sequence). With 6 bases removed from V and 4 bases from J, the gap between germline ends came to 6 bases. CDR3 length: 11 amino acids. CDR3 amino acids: CASSRGYGYTF. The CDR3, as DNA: TGTGCCAGCAGTCGGGGCTATGGCTACACCTTC.

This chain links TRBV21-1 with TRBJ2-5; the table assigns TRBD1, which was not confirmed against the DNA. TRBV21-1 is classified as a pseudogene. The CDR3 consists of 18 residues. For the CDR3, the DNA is TGTGCCAGCAGCCGACGACGCTTTCGGGACAGCGGGCCGGAGACCCAGTACTTC. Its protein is CASSRRRFRDSGPETQYF.

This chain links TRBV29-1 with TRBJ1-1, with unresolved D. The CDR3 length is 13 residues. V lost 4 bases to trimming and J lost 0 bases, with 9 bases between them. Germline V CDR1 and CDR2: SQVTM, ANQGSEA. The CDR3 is CSVVEILNTEAFF. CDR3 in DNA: TGCAGCGTTGTTGAGATCCTGAACACTGAAGCTTTCTTT. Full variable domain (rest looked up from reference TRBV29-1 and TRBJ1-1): SAVISQKPSRDICQRGTSLTIQCQVDSQVTMMFWYRQQPGQSLTLIATANQGSEATYESGFVIDKFPISRPNLTFSTLTVSNMSPEDSSIYLCSVVEILNTEAFFGQGTRLTVV.

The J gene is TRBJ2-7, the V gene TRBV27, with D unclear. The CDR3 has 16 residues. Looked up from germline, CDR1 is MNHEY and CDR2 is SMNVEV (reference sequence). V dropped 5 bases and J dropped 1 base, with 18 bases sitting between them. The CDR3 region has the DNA TGTGCCAGCAGTGCGCGCCTCAGGATTACATCCTACGAGCAGTACTTC. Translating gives CASSARLRITSYEQYF.

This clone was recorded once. The CDR3 sequence is CASSFRLAGIDSYNEQFF. The CDR3 DNA reads as TGTGCCAGCAGCTTCAGGCTAGCGGGCATAGACTCCTACAATGAGCAGTTCTTC. The chain recombines TRBV5-4 with TRBJ2-1; 8 nucleotides align to TRBD2. V lost 2 bases and J lost 0; bases outside the gene matches: 10. The CDR3 spans 18 residues. The germline V gene encodes CDR1 SGHNT and CDR2 YYREEE (reference sequence). The full variable domain, rest sourced from reference TRBV5-4 and TRBJ2-1, is ETGVTQSPTHLIKTRGQQVTLRCSSQSGHNTVSWYQQALGQGPQFIFQYYREEENGRGNFPPRFSGLQFPNYSSELNVNALELDDSALYLCASSFRLAGIDSYNEQFFGPGTRLTVL.

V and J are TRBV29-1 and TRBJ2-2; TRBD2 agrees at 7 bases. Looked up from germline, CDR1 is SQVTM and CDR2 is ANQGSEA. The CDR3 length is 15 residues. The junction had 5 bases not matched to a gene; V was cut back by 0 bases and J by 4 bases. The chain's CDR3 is CSVEDLGGGTGELFF. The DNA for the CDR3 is TGCAGCGTTGAAGATCTGGGGGGGGGCACCGGGGAGCTGTTTTTT.

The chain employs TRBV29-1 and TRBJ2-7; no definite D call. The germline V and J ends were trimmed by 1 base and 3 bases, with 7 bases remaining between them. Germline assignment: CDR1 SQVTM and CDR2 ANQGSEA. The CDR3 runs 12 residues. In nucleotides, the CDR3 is TGCAGCGTTGAAGTCGGCGGCTACGAGCAGTACTTC. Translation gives CSVEVGGYEQYF.

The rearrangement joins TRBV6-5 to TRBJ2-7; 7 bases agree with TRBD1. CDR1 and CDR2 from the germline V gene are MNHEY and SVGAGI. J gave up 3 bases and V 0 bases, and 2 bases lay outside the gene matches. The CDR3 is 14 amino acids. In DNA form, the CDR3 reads TGTGCCAGCAGTTACTCGGGACAGATCTACGAGCAGTACTTC. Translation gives CASSYSGQIYEQYF.

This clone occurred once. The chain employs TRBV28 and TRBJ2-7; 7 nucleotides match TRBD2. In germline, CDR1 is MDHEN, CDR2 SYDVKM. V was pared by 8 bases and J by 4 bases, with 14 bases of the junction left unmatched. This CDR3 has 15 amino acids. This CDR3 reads CASLGRGALSYEQYF. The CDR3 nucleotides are TGTGCCAGCCTTGGGAGGGGCGCCCTTTCGTACGAGCAGTACTTC.

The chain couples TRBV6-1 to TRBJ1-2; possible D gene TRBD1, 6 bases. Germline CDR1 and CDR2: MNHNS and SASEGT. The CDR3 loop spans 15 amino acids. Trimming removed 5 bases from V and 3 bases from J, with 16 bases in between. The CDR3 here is CASSNQGMGDYGYTF. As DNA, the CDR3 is TGTGCCAGCAGTAACCAGGGGATGGGGGACTATGGCTACACCTTC.

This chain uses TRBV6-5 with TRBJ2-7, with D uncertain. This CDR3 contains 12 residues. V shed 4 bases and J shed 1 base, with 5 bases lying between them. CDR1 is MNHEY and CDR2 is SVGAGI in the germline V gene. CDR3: CASSSESYEQYF. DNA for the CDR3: TGTGCCAGCAGTTCCGAGTCCTACGAGCAGTACTTC.